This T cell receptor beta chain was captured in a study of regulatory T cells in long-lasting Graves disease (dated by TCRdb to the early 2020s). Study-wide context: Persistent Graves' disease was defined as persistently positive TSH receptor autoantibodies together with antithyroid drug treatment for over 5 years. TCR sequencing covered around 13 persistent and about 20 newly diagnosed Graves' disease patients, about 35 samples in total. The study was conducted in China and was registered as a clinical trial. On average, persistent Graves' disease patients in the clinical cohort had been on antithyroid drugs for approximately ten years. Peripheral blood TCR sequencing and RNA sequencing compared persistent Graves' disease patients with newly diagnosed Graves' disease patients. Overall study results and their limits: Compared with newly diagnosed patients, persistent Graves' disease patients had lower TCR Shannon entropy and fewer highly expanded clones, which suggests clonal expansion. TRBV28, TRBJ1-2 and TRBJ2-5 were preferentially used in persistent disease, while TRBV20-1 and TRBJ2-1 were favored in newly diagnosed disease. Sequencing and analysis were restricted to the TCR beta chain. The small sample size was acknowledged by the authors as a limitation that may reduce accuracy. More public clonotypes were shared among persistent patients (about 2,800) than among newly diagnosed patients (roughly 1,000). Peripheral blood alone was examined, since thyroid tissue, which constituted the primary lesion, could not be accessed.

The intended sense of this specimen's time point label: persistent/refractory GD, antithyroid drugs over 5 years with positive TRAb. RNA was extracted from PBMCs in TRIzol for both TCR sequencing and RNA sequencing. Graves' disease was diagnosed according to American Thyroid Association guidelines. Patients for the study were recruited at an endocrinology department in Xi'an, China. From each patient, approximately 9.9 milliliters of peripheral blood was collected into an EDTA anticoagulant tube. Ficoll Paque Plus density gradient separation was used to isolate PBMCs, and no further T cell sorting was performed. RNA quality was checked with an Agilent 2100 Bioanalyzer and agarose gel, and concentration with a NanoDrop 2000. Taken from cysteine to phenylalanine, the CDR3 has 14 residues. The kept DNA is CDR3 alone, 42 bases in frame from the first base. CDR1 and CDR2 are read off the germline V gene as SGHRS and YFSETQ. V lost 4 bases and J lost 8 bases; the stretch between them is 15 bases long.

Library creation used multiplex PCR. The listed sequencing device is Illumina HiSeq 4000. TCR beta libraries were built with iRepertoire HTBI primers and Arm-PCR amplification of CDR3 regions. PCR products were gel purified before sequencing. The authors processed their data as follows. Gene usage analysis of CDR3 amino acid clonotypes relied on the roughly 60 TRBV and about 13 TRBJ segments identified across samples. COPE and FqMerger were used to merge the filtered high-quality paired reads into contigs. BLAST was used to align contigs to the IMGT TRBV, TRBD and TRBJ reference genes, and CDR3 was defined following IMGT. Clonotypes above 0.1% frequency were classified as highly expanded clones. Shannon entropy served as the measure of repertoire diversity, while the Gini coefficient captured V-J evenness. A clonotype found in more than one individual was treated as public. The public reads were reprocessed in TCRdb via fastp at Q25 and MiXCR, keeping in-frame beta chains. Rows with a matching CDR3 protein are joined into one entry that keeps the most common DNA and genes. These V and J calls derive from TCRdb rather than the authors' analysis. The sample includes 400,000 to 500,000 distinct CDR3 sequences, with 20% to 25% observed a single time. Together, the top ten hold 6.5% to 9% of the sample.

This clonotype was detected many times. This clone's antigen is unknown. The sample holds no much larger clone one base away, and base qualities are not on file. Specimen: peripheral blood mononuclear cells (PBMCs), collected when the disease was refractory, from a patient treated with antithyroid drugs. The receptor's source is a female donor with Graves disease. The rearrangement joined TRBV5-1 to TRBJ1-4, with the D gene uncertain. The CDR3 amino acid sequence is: CASSLASGGEKLFF. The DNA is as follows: TGCGCCAGCAGCCTCGCCTCAGGAGGCGAAAAACTGTTTTTT. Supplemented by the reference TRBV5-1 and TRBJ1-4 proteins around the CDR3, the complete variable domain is KAGVTQTPRYLIKTRGQQVTLSCSPISGHRSVSWYQQTPGQGLQFLFEYFSETQRNKGNFPGRFSGRQFSNSRSEMNVSTLELGDSALYLCASSLASGGEKLFFGSGTQLSVL.